Listed here is a single TCR beta chain. This CDR3 has 14 amino acids. V shed 2 bases and J 3 bases; nucleotides not matched to a gene: 4. Germline V gene sequence: CDR1 MNHEY, CDR2 SMNVEV (reference sequence). This sample stems from a study of OX40 agonist ivuxolimab in advanced cancers. The method was immunoSEQ multiplex PCR; TCRdb's version includes in-frame clones alone and lacks a portion of them. The sample has about 48,000 clones; around 90% are singletons. The TCR was taken from an adult with an advanced solid tumor such as melanoma, head and neck, liver or kidney cancer. This specimen was CD4+ or CD8+ T cells sorted from blood, taken in a trial of the OX40 agonist ivuxolimab. This chain joins TRBV27 and TRBJ2-7; 7 bases line up with TRBD2. This chain's CDR3 is CASSLAGDYYEQYF. DNA of the CDR3: TGTGCCAGCAGTTTAGCGGGAGACTACTACGAGCAGTACTTC.